This T cell receptor (beta chain) was found in a study of T cell repertoires in cytomegalovirus infection. Across the whole study: Matching HLA type, along with CMV infection, was indicated by public TCR beta signatures. Notes on the study in general: Within the response measured ex vivo, HLA-C-restricted CMV-specific TCR beta clonotypes were dominant.

Trimming cost V 2 bases and J 8 bases; bases outside gene matches: 4. CDR1 MNHGY and CDR2 SAAAGT come from the germline V gene. There are 14 residues in the CDR3. One entry per CDR3 protein, called by TCRdb with MiXCR from the reads. The sample has 500,000 or so distinct CDR3 sequences; approximately 15% are singletons. As for this clonotype: Its cognate antigen is unknown.

This TCR derives from a human donor in good health (CMV status not recorded). Some clones in this sample may be carry-over from other donors' samples. V gene TRBV6-8 combines with J gene TRBJ2-1; 9 nucleotides agree with TRBD1. Specimen: CD8+ T cells from PBMCs. CDR3 in amino acids: CASSYGQGMDEQFF. The DNA for the CDR3 is TGTGCCAGCAGTTACGGACAGGGGATGGATGAGCAGTTCTTC.